This TCR beta chain was captured by sequencing in a study of cytomegalovirus exposure and HLA in healthy donors. The study, taken as a whole, reports: Equally common other TCR beta chains were less clonally expanded than HLA-associated ones, a later analysis found. The authors confirmed in vitro that a few CMV-associated chains were specific for CMV antigens.

Concerning this clone: The target antigen is unknown.

PCR was performed using 60 Vbeta and 13 Jbeta primers. Authors' analysis steps: Around 9.9 million shared chains were among the approximately 87 million unique TCR beta chains that a later analysis counted. Some clones are missing from TCRdb's copy, which holds only in-frame ones; the method was immunoSEQ multiplex PCR. D and trimming were read from the DNA, whereas the V and J calls and clone size are those reported in that table. The top ten clones hold about 1.7% of a sample with around 130,000 clones, around 78% of them seen once. Trimming took 4 bases from V and 9 from J, leaving 10 bases between them. Germline CDR1 is DFQATT and CDR2 is SNEGSKA (reference sequence). The CDR3 covers 10 residues.

The chain uses TRBV20-1 and TRBJ2-7; D ambiguous. The origin of this receptor is a woman in her thirties or forties in good health and CMV-seronegative. Sequencing was done on a sample of PBMCs. The CDR3 protein is CSATSNGQYF. The CDR3 DNA sequence: TGCAGTGCTACCTCTAACGGGCAGTACTTC.